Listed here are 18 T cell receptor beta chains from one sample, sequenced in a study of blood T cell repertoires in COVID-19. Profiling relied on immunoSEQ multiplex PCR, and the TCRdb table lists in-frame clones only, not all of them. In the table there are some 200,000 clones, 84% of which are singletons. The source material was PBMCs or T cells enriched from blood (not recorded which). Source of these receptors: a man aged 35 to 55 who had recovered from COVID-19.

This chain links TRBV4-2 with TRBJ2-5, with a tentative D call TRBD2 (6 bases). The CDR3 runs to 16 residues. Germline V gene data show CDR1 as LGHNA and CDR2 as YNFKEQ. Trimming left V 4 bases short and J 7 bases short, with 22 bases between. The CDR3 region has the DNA TGTGCCAGCAGCCGAGCCGGCGGACGGGGGTTGGGGACCCAGTACTTC. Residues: CASSRAGGRGLGTQYF.

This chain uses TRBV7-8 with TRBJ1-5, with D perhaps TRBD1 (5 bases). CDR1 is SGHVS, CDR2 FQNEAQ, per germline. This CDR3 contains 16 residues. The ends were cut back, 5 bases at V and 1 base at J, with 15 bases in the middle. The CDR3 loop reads CASSPGGVWSNQPQHF. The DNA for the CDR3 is TGTGCCAGCAGCCCCGGGGGGGTCTGGAGCAATCAGCCCCAGCATTTT.

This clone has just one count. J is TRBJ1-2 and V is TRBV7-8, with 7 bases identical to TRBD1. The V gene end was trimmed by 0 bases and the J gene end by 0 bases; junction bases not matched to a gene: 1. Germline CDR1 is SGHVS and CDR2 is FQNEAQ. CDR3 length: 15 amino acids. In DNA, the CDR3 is TGTGCCAGCAGCTTAGCGACAGGGTCTAACTATGGCTACACCTTC. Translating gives CASSLATGSNYGYTF.

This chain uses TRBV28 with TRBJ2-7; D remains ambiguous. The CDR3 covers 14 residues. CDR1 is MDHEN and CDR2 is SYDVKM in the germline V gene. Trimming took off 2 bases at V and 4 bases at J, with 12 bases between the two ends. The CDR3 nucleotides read TGTGCCAGCAGTTTACGGTCTAGAAAGTACGAGCAGTACTTC. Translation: CASSLRSRKYEQYF.

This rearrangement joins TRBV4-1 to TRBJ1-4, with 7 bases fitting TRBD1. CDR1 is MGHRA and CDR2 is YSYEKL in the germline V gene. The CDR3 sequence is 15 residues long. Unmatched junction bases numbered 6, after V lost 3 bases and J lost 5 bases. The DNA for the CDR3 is TGCGCCAGCAGCCATGGAGGGACAGAAAATGAAAAACTGTTTTTT. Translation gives CASSHGGTENEKLFF.

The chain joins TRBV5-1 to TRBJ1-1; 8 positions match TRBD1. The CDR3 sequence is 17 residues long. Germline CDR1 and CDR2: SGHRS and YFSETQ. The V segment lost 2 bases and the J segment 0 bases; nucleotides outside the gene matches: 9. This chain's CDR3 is CASSFWGTGNMNTEAFF. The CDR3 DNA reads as TGCGCCAGCAGCTTTTGGGGGACAGGAAACATGAACACTGAAGCTTTCTTT.

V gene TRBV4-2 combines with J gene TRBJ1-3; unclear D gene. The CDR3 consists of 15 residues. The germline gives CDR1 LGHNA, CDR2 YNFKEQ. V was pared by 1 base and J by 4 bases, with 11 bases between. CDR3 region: CASSQGRAEGNTIYF. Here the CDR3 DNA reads TGTGCCAGCAGCCAAGGTCGAGCCGAAGGAAACACCATATATTTT.

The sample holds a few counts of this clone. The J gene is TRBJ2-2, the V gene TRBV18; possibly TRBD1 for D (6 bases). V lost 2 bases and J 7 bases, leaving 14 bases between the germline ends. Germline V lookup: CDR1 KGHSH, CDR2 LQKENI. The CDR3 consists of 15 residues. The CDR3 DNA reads TGTGCCAGCTCACCAAGAACAGGGAAGGTCGGGGAGCTGTTTTTT. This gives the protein CASSPRTGKVGELFF.

CDR3 in amino acids: CASSQESGEIFYGYTF. The CDR3 bases are TGTGCCAGCAGCCAAGAATCAGGGGAAATATTCTATGGCTACACCTTC. The gene calls are TRBV4-2 and TRBJ1-2, with D tentatively TRBD1 (6 bases). Germline assignment: CDR1 LGHNA and CDR2 YNFKEQ. V was pared by 0 bases and J by 4 bases, with 15 bases between. The CDR3 is 16 amino acids.

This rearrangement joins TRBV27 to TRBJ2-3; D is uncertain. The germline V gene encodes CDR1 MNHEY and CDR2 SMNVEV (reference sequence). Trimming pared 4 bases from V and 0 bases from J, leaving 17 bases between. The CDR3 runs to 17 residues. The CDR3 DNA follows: TGTGCCAGCAGTTATCTATCCTTCGGGTTTAGCACAGATACGCAGTATTTT. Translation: CASSYLSFGFSTDTQYF.

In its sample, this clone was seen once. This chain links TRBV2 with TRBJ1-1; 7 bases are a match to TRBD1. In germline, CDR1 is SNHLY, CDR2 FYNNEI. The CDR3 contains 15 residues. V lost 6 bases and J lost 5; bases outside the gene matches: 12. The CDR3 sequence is CASRSQTGVGTEAFF. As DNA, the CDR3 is TGTGCCAGCAGAAGTCAAACAGGGGTGGGGACTGAAGCTTTCTTT.

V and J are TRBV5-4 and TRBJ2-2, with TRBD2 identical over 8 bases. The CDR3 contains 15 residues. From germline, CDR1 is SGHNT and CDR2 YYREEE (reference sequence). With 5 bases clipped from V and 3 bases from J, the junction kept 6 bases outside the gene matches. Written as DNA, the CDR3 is TGTGCCAGCAGTAGGCGGGGGGCGGACACCGGGGAGCTGTTTTTT. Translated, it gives CASSRRGADTGELFF. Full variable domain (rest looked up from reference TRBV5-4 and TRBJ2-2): ETGVTQSPTHLIKTRGQQVTLRCSSQSGHNTVSWYQQALGQGPQFIFQYYREEENGRGNFPPRFSGLQFPNYSSELNVNALELDDSALYLCASSRRGADTGELFFGEGSRLTVL.

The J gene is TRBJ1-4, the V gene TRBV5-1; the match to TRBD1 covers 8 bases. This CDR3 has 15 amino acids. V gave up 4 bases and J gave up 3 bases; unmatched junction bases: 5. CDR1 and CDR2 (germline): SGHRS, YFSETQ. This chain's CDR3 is CASSATGGPNEKLFF. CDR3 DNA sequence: TGCGCCAGCAGCGCTACAGGGGGACCTAATGAAAAACTGTTTTTT.

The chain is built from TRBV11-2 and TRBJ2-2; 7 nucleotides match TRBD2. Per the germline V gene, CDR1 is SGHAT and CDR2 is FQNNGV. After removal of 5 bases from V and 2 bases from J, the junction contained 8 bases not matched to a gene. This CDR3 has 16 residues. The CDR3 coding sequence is TGTGCCAGCAGCGACCTCGGGGGGATAAACACCGGGGAGCTGTTTTTT. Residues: CASSDLGGINTGELFF.

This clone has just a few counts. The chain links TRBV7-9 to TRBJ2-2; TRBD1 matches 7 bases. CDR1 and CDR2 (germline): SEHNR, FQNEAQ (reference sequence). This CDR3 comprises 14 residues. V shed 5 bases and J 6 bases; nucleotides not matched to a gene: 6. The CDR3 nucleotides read TGTGCCAGCAGCACACAGGGGTTAGCCGGGGAGCTGTTTTTT. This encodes CASSTQGLAGELFF.

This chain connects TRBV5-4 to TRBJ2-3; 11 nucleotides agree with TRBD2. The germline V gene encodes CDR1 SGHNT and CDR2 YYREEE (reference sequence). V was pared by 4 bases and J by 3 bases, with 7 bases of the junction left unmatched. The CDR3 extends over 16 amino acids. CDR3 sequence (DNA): TGTGCCAGCAGCACTCGACTAGCGGGGTCAACAGATACGCAGTATTTT. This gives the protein CASSTRLAGSTDTQYF. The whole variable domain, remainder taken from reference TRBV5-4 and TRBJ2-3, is ETGVTQSPTHLIKTRGQQVTLRCSSQSGHNTVSWYQQALGQGPQFIFQYYREEENGRGNFPPRFSGLQFPNYSSELNVNALELDDSALYLCASSTRLAGSTDTQYFGPGTRLTVL.

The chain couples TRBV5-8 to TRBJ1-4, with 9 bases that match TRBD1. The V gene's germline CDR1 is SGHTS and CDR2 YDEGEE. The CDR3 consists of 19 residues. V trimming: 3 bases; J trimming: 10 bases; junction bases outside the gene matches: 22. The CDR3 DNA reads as TGTGCCAGCAGCTCTACCGGGACAGGGACTCGGACGGAGTGGGGAAAACTGTTTTTT. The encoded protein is CASSSTGTGTRTEWGKLFF. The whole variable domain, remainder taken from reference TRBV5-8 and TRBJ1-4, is EAGVTQSPTHLIKTRGQQATLRCSPISGHTSVYWYQQALGLGLQFLLWYDEGEERNRGNFPPRFSGRQFPNYSSELNVNALELEDSALYLCASSSTGTGTRTEWGKLFFGSGTQLSVL.

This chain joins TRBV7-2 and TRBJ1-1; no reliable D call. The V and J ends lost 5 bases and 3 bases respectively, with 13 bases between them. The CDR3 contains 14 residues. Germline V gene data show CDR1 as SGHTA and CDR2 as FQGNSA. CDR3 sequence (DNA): TGTGCCAGCAGCGCAGTTTCCGGGGACACTGAAGCTTTCTTT. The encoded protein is CASSAVSGDTEAFF.